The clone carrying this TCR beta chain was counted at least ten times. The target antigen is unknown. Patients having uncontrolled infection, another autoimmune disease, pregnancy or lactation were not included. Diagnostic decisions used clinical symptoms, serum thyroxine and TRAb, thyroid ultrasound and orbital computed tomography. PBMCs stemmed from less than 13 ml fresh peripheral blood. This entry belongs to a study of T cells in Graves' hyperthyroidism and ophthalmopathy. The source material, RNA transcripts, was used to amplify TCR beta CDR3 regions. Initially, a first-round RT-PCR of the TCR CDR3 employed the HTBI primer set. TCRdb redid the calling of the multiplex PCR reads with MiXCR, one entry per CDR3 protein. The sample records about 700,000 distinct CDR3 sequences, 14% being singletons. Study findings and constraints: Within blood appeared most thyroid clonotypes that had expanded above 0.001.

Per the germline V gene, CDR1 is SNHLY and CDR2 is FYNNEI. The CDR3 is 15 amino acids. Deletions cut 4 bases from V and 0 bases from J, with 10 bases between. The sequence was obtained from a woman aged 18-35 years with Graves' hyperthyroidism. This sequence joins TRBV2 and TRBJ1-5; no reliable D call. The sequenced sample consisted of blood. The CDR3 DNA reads TGTGCCAGCAGTGGAGGGCAGACTAGCAATCAGCCCCAGCATTTT. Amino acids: CASSGGQTSNQPQHF.